These 17 T cell receptor beta chains came from one sample sequenced in a study of early T cells in non-severe SARS-CoV-2 infection. TCRdb processed the 5' RACE reads anew with MiXCR; each CDR3 protein has one entry. The table has tens of thousands of distinct CDR3 sequences, about 17% seen once. The sequenced sample was whole blood, obtained at baseline. The receptors originated from an adult who was a healthcare worker with PCR-confirmed SARS-CoV-2 infection or an uninfected control (not recorded which).

The chain has TRBV12-3 or TRBV12-4 and TRBJ2-5; a possible D gene is TRBD2 (5 bases). Trimming removed 4 bases at V and 5 bases at J, with 14 bases between. The CDR3 covers 14 residues. DNA of the CDR3: TGTGCCAGCAGTTCGCCCCTAGCAGTTGAGACCCAGTACTTC. Amino acids: CASSSPLAVETQYF.

This sequence joins TRBV6-2 or TRBV6-3 and TRBJ2-3; TRBD1 might be the D (6 bases). CDR3 size: 14 residues. Germline CDR1 reads MNHEY; CDR2 reads SVGEGT. Trimming removed 5 bases at V and 7 bases at J, with 16 bases between. The CDR3 reads CASSGNRDLYTQYF. CDR3 in DNA: TGTGCCAGCAGTGGTAACAGGGATCTTTATACGCAGTATTTT.

The sample holds many counts of this clonotype. The V call is TRBV7-2, the J call TRBJ1-1; D is possibly TRBD1 (5 bases). The CDR3 consists of 13 residues. V dropped 6 bases and J dropped 5 bases, with 13 bases sitting between them. The germline V gene has CDR1 SGHTA and CDR2 FQGNSA. The CDR3 spells CASRGQGYTEAFF. The DNA for the CDR3 is TGTGCCAGCAGAGGGCAGGGCTATACTGAAGCTTTCTTT.

The chain combines TRBV9 with TRBJ1-2, with TRBD1 as a possible D gene (5 bases). The CDR3 runs to 13 residues. CDR1 SGDLS and CDR2 YYNGEE come from the germline V gene. The V and J ends lost 6 bases and 3 bases respectively, with 12 bases between them. The CDR3 is CASTGDFDYGYTF. The DNA for the CDR3 is TGTGCCAGCACGGGGGATTTCGACTATGGCTACACCTTC.

This clonotype was seen at least ten times. DNA of the CDR3: TGTGCCAGCTCACCACGGACTAGCGGGGTAACAGATACGCAGTATTTT. This codes for CASSPRTSGVTDTQYF. The chain combines TRBV18 with TRBJ2-3, with 12 bases aligning to TRBD2. Trimming removed 1 base from V and 3 bases from J; junction bases left unmatched: 2. The CDR3 is made up of 16 amino acids. Germline V CDR1 and CDR2: KGHSH, LQKENI.

Notes on this clonotype: A read error may produce the germline difference seen at one junction end. The CDR3 DNA follows: TGTGCCGGCAGTACCCCCCGGGGGGGTTCCCCGAACGCGGCTGGCTACACCTTC. It codes for CAGSTPRGGSPNAAGYTF. V usage is TRBV6-6 and J usage is TRBJ1-2; tentative D call: TRBD1 (5 bases). The CDR3 has 18 residues. Germline V gives CDR1 MNHNY, CDR2 SVGAGI (reference sequence).

Only a few counts were recorded for this clonotype. This rearrangement joins TRBV7-6 to TRBJ1-1; 9 nucleotides agree with TRBD1. The length of the CDR3 is 14 residues. CDR1 and CDR2 from the germline V gene are SGHVS and FNYEAQ. With 5 bases clipped from V and 7 bases from J, the junction kept 8 bases outside the gene matches. This CDR3 reads CASSTTGGGDEAFF. The CDR3, as DNA: TGTGCCAGCAGCACTACAGGGGGCGGGGATGAAGCTTTCTTT.

The CDR3 protein is CASSMGQESYEQYF. DNA of the CDR3: TGTGCCAGCAGTATGGGACAGGAATCCTACGAGCAGTACTTC. The V gene is TRBV28, the J gene TRBJ2-7, with 8 nucleotides matching TRBD1. V shed 5 bases, J shed 1 base, and the junction held 4 bases outside the gene matches. This CDR3 region has 14 residues. CDR1 is MDHEN and CDR2 is SYDVKM in the germline V gene.

The table lists this clonotype with many counts. The chain employs TRBV6-6 and TRBJ2-7; D not certain. The germline CDR1 and CDR2 sequences are MNHNY and SVGAGI (reference sequence). This CDR3 contains 13 residues. V lost 2 bases to trimming and J lost 2 bases, with 7 bases between them. CDR3 loop: CASSYVNPYEQYF. The DNA of the CDR3 is TGTGCCAGCAGTTACGTGAATCCCTACGAGCAGTACTTC.

The chain links TRBV18 to TRBJ2-7; TRBD1 aligns across 10 bases. This CDR3 has 15 residues. V lost 3 bases and J lost 0; bases outside the gene matches: 2. Germline-derived CDR1 and CDR2 are KGHSH and LQKENI. The CDR3 DNA is TGTGCCAGCTCACCGGGACAGGGGAGCTCCTACGAGCAGTACTTC. Protein: CASSPGQGSSYEQYF.

This clonotype has just a few counts. The rearrangement links TRBV28 to TRBJ1-2; 7 nucleotides line up with TRBD1. V lost 1 base and J lost 6; bases outside the gene matches: 8. Germline lookup yields CDR1 MDHEN and CDR2 SYDVKM. This CDR3 region has 15 residues. The CDR3 loop is CASSLSAPDRNGYTF. CDR3 in DNA: TGTGCCAGCAGTTTATCTGCCCCGGACAGGAATGGCTACACCTTC.

The genes are TRBV9 and TRBJ2-5; TRBD1 aligns across 7 bases. The junction had 11 bases not matched to a gene; V was cut back by 3 bases and J by 0 bases. Looked up from germline, CDR1 is SGDLS and CDR2 is YYNGEE. CDR3 length: 17 amino acids. For the CDR3, the DNA is TGTGCCAGCAGCGGAGGAGCCGGGACAGTAGACCAAGAGACCCAGTACTTC. This sequence encodes CASSGGAGTVDQETQYF. The full variable domain, in which reference TRBV9 and TRBJ2-5 provide the parts outside the CDR3, is DSGVTQTPKHLITATGQRVTLRCSPRSGDLSVYWYQQSLDQGLQFLIQYYNGEERAKGNILERFSAQQFPDLHSELNLSSLELGDSALYFCASSGGAGTVDQETQYFGPGTRLLVL.

The chain has TRBV11-2 and TRBJ2-3; D is undetermined. With 6 bases removed from V and 9 bases from J, the gap between germline ends came to 13 bases. CDR1 and CDR2 from the germline V gene are SGHAT and FQNNGV. The CDR3 is made up of 12 amino acids. The CDR3 DNA sequence: TGTGCCAGCAGGTTGCTCTCGGAAACGCAGTATTTT. Protein: CASRLLSETQYF.

This clonotype showed up just a few times. The V and J genes are TRBV27 and TRBJ2-7; no reliable D call. Per germline, CDR1 MNHEY and CDR2 SMNVEV (reference sequence). This CDR3 has 13 residues. V lost 5 bases to trimming and J lost 6 bases, with 14 bases between them. In DNA form, the CDR3 reads TGTGCCAGCAGTCCCCCGGGTCAGCGCGAGCAGTACTTC. It is translated as CASSPPGQREQYF.

The table lists this clonotype with many counts. The chain couples TRBV5-4 to TRBJ2-3, with no clear D. This CDR3 spans 13 amino acids. Trimming left V 0 bases short and J 3 bases short, with 5 bases between. CDR1 is SGHNT, CDR2 YYREEE, per germline (reference sequence). The CDR3 sequence: CASSLVGTDTQYF. The DNA for the CDR3 is TGTGCCAGCAGCTTGGTGGGGACAGATACGCAGTATTTT.

V and J are TRBV2 and TRBJ2-5, with 9 bases aligning to TRBD2. The CDR3 runs 15 residues. V lost 1 base, J lost 5 bases, and 5 bases stayed unmatched. Germline CDR1 and CDR2: SNHLY and FYNNEI. The CDR3 nucleotides read TGTGCCAGCAGTGAAGTGCGGGGGGGCCAGGAGACCCAGTACTTC. Protein sequence: CASSEVRGGQETQYF. Complete variable domain (other parts from reference TRBV2 and TRBJ2-5): EPEVTQTPSHQVTQMGQEVILRCVPISNHLYFYWYRQILGQKVEFLVSFYNNEISEKSEIFDDQFSVERPDGSNFTLKIRSTKLEDSAMYFCASSEVRGGQETQYFGPGTRLLVL.

V usage is TRBV7-2 and J usage is TRBJ1-1, with TRBD1 matching over 7 bases. Trimming cost V 2 bases and J 2 bases; bases outside gene matches: 5. The CDR3 runs to 15 residues. The germline V gene encodes CDR1 SGHTA and CDR2 FQGNSA. The CDR3 DNA is TGTGCCAGCAGCTTACGGGGACAGTCAAACACTGAAGCTTTCTTT. Its protein product is CASSLRGQSNTEAFF.